A single sample is the source of the 4 T cell receptor beta chains below, sequenced in a study of Ad26.COV2.S vaccination and SARS-CoV-2 variants (dated by TCRdb to the early 2020s). This specimen's treatment or condition label, per the study, means: roughly 18 received Ad26.COV2.S at low or high dose, single or two shots; about 5 received placebo; per-sample allocation not given. Repertoires of vaccine and placebo recipients were sequenced from samples taken on day 63 after the first injection. Library creation used the immunoSEQ multiplex PCR assay. TCRdb provides this immuneACCESS table in a form limited to in-frame rearrangements. Some clones are lacking; in checked studies, under half of them reflect an unresolved V gene, and why the rest are absent is not known. For this sample the table gives about 480,000 clones, of which roughly nine tenths were detected only once. The top ten hold 10% to 15% of the sample.

This sample comprised peripheral blood, obtained in a trial of Ad26.COV2.S vaccine versus placebo. Receptor source: a person aged 18-65 years who received the Ad26.COV2.S COVID-19 vaccine or a placebo.

This clone was counted a few times. The rearrangement joins TRBV4-3 to TRBJ1-1; D not resolved. Trimming pared 1 base from V and 10 bases from J, leaving 10 bases between. This CDR3 is built from 12 residues. Germline CDR1 LGHNA, CDR2 YSLEER. CDR3 in DNA: TGCGCCAGCAGCCAAGGCCCAGCTGGAGCTTTCTTT. Its protein is CASSQGPAGAFF.

The chain couples TRBV30 to TRBJ2-6; unclear D gene. Germline CDR1 GTSNPN, CDR2 SVGIG (reference sequence). V dropped 2 bases and J dropped 0 bases, with 5 bases sitting between them. This CDR3 region has 14 residues. The CDR3 protein is CAWSPHSGANVLTF. CDR3 DNA sequence: TGTGCCTGGAGTCCTCACTCTGGGGCCAACGTCCTGACTTTC.

V is TRBV5-4 and J is TRBJ2-7, with TRBD2 matching 12 bases. Germline V gene lookup returns CDR1 SGHNT and CDR2 YYREEE (reference sequence). The CDR3 is 14 amino acids. After removal of 4 bases from V and 6 bases from J, the junction contained 5 bases not matched to a gene. This CDR3 reads CASSLGTSGREQYF. Written as DNA, the CDR3 is TGTGCCAGCAGCCTCGGGACTAGCGGGCGCGAGCAGTACTTC. The full variable domain, rest sourced from reference TRBV5-4 and TRBJ2-7, is ETGVTQSPTHLIKTRGQQVTLRCSSQSGHNTVSWYQQALGQGPQFIFQYYREEENGRGNFPPRFSGLQFPNYSSELNVNALELDDSALYLCASSLGTSGREQYFGPGTRLTVT.

The CDR3 here is CAWSVGRGQDTQYF. The CDR3 DNA follows: TGTGCCTGGAGTGTAGGGCGGGGTCAGGATACGCAGTATTTT. The chain employs TRBV30 and TRBJ2-3; D is possibly TRBD2 (6 bases). CDR3 length equals 14 residues. CDR1 is GTSNPN and CDR2 is SVGIG in the germline V gene (reference sequence). V lost 0 bases to trimming and J lost 6 bases, with 13 bases between them.